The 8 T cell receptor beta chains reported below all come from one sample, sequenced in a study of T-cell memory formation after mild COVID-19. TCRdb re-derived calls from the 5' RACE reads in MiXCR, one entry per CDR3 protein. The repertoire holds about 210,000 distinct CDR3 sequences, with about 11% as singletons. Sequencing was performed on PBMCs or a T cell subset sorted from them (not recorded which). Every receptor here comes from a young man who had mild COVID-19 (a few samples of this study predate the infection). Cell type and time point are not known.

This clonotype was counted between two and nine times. The DNA for the CDR3 is TGTGCCAGCAGGGAGACAGGGATCGGCTATGGCTACACCTTC. Its translation is CASRETGIGYGYTF. V is TRBV6-1 and J is TRBJ1-2, with 7 bases matching TRBD1. The V segment lost 6 bases and the J segment 4 bases; nucleotides outside the gene matches: 8. The CDR3 is made up of 14 amino acids. Germline assignment: CDR1 MNHNS and CDR2 SASEGT.

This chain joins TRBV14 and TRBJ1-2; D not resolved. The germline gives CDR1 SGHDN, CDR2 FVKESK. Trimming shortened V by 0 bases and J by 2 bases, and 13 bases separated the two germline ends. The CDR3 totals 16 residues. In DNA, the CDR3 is TGTGCCAGCAGCCAAGATGCACAGATTCAGAACTATGGCTACACCTTC. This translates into CASSQDAQIQNYGYTF.

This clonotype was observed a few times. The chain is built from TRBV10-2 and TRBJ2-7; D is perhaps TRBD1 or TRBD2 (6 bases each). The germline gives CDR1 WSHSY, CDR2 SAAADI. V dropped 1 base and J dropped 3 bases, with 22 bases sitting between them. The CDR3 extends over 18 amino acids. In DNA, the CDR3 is TGCGCCAGCAGTGAGTTCGATGGGGTTTCCGGGGGCGACTACGAGCAGTACTTC. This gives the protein CASSEFDGVSGGDYEQYF.

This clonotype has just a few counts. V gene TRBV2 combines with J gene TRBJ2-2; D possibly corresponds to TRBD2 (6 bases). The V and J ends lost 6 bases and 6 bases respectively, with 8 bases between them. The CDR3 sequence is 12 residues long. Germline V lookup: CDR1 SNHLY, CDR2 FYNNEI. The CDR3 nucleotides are TGTGCCAGCAGGGGGACTGCCGGGGAGCTGTTTTTT. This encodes CASRGTAGELFF.

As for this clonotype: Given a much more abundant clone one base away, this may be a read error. The CDR3 loop reads CASSVGVGTEAFF. CDR3 nucleotide sequence: TGTGCCAGCAGTGTGGGGGTGGGCACTGAAGCTTTCTTT. The chain recombines TRBV2 with TRBJ1-1; tentatively, D is TRBD1 (5 bases). V lost 4 bases and J lost 4, with 10 bases in between. CDR1 and CDR2 (germline): SNHLY, FYNNEI. The CDR3 contains 13 residues.

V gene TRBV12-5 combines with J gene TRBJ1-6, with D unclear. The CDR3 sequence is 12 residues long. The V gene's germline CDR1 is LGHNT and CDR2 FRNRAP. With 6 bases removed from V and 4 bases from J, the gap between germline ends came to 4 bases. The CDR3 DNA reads TGTGCTAGTGGGGAATATAATTCACCCCTCCACTTT. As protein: CASGEYNSPLHF.

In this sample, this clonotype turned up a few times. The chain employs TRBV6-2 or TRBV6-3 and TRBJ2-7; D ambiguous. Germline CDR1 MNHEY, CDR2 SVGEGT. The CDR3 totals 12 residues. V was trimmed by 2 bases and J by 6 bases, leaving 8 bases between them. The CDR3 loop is CASSYRPGEQYV. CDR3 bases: TGTGCCAGCAGTTACCGTCCCGGCGAGCAGTACGTC.

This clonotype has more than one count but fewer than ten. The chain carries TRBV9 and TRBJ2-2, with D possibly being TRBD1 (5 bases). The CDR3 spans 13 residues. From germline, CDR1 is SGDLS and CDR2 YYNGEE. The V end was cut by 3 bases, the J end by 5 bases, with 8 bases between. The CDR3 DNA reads TGTGCCAGCAGCGAGGGGTGGACCGGGGAGCTGTTTTTT. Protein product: CASSEGWTGELFF.